This TCR beta chain was identified in a study of beta chain features in type 1 diabetes. Turning to the study itself: About 98,000,000 sorted cells were examined across all samples.

Study-level points and caveats: Researchers report that Type 1 diabetes patients had moderately but significantly shorter TCRB CDR3s across all four CD4+ subsets. Sampled from patients, naive, central memory and Treg TCRB repertoires appeared more similar than those sampled from healthy donors.

Sorted populations were all over 95% pure. The investigators reverse transcribed all of the isolated RNA, so they sequenced expressed TCRB transcripts. Sequencing used immunoSEQ multiplex PCR; TCRdb keeps in-frame clones, though not all of them. This sample carries some 360,000 clones, around 9.6% of them seen once, and the ten largest clones take 0.6%. This clone was recorded many times. What it recognizes is unknown. This CDR3 has 12 amino acids. V was cut by 6 bases and J by 7 bases, with 13 bases left in between. Per germline, CDR1 SEHNR and CDR2 FQNEAQ (reference sequence). Sequencing used central memory CD4+ T cells from blood. This TCR derives from a man aged 25-45 years with type 1 diabetes. The gene calls are TRBV7-9 and TRBJ2-7; D remains ambiguous. DNA for the CDR3: TGTGCCAGCAGTCCCGGAGAGAGTGAGCAGTACTTC. This gives the protein CASSPGESEQYF.